This TCR beta chain emerged from a study of T cell repertoires in cytomegalovirus infection. The wider study: TCR beta signatures that were public indicated CMV infection and matching HLA type.

Concerning this clonotype itself: The antigen remains undetermined.

The CDR3 loop spans 12 amino acids. CDR1 and CDR2 (germline): SGHVS, FNYEAQ. V lost 3 bases and J 6 bases, leaving 9 bases between the germline ends. TCRdb re-derived calls from the reads in MiXCR, one entry per CDR3 protein. The sample lists 150,000 to 200,000 distinct CDR3 sequences, 15% to 20% occurring once. Overall study results and limits: HLA-C-restricted TCR beta clonotypes specific for CMV led the ex vivo response.

The TCR comes from a human donor in good health (CMV status not recorded). Some clones in this sample may be carry-over from other donors' samples. The sample was CD8+ T cells from PBMCs. The V and J genes are TRBV7-6 and TRBJ2-7, with TRBD2 as a possible D gene (6 bases). CDR3 coding DNA: TGTGCCAGCAGCTTTCTGGGGGGCGAGCAGTACTTC. It encodes CASSFLGGEQYF.